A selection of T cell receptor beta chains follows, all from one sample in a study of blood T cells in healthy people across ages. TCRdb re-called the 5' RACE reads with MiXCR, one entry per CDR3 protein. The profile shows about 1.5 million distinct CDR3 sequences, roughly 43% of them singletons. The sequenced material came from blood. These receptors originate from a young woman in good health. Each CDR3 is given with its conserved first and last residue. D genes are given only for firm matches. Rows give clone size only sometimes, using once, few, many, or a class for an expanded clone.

DNA: TGTGCCAGCCGGGCAGGGGGCGCTTTCTATGGCTACACCTTC; CDR3: CASRAGGAFYGYTF; V: TRBV7-2; J: TRBJ1-2; D: TRBD1; size: NA
DNA: TGTGCCAGCAGACCACTAGCGGGAGGTGCCTACGAGCAGTACTTC; CDR3: CASRPLAGGAYEQYF; V: TRBV6-5; J: TRBJ2-7; D: TRBD2; size: NA
DNA: TGTGCCTGGAGCCCCGGGGGGAATGAGCAGTTCTTC; CDR3: CAWSPGGNEQFF; V: TRBV30; J: TRBJ2-1; D: TRBD2; size: NA
DNA: TGTGCCAGCAGACCCGGGACAGGCAAGACGTACGAGCAGTACTTC; CDR3: CASRPGTGKTYEQYF; V: TRBV6-2/TRBV6-3; J: TRBJ2-7; D: TRBD1; size: few
DNA: TGTGCCAGCAGTTCCACACCCTGGAACAATGAGCAGTACTTC; CDR3: CASSSTPWNNEQYF; V: TRBV6-2/TRBV6-3; J: TRBJ2-5; D: NA; size: NA
DNA: TGTGCCAGCAGCCAGGCCCCAATAGGGAGGGTCTCCTACAATGAGCAGTTCTTC; CDR3: CASSQAPIGRVSYNEQFF; V: TRBV4-2; J: TRBJ2-1; D: TRBD2; size: few
DNA: TGTGCCAGCGGGGACAGGGGTCCAGATACGCAGTATTTT; CDR3: CASGDRGPDTQYF; V: TRBV12-3/TRBV12-4; J: TRBJ2-3; D: TRBD1; size: NA
DNA: TGTGCCAGCAGTGAAAGGACTAGCGGTGACAATGAGCAGTTCTTC; CDR3: CASSERTSGDNEQFF; V: TRBV2; J: TRBJ2-1; D: TRBD2; size: NA
DNA: TGCAGTGGACCCTCACTAGCGGGAAACCCCAATGAGCAGTTCTTC; CDR3: CSGPSLAGNPNEQFF; V: TRBV20-1; J: TRBJ2-1; D: TRBD2; size: NA
DNA: TGCGCCAGCAGCCGCGGGGCTCCACCGAACACTGAAGCTTTCTTT; CDR3: CASSRGAPPNTEAFF; V: TRBV4-3; J: TRBJ1-1; D: NA; size: NA
DNA: TGTGCCAGCAGCGTAGGGCATTCGGGCACTGAAGCTTTCTTT; CDR3: CASSVGHSGTEAFF; V: TRBV12-3/TRBV12-4; J: TRBJ1-1; D: NA; size: few
DNA: TGTGCCAGCAGCTTAGCATGGCCACTACTAGCGGGAGGCACCTACAATGAGCAGTTCTTC; CDR3: CASSLAWPLLAGGTYNEQFF; V: TRBV7-6; J: TRBJ2-1; D: TRBD2; size: once
DNA: TGCAGCGTTGTTTGGGGAATGGGCGGGGAGCTGTTTTTT; CDR3: CSVVWGMGGELFF; V: TRBV29-1; J: TRBJ2-2; D: NA; size: NA
DNA: TGTGCCACGAGACAACCTAGCACAGATACGCAGTATTTT; CDR3: CATRQPSTDTQYF; V: TRBV6-5; J: TRBJ2-3; D: NA; size: NA
DNA: TGTGCCAGCAGCCAATTAAGGACAACAGATACGCAGTATTTT; CDR3: CASSQLRTTDTQYF; V: TRBV3-1; J: TRBJ2-3; D: NA; size: few
DNA: TGTGCCAGCAGCTTTGACGTCACCTATGGCTACACCTTC; CDR3: CASSFDVTYGYTF; V: TRBV7-2; J: TRBJ1-2; D: NA; size: few
DNA: TGCAGCGTTGATCCAGGGAGCTCCTACAATGAGCAGTTCTTC; CDR3: CSVDPGSSYNEQFF; V: TRBV29-1; J: TRBJ2-1; D: NA; size: many
DNA: TGTGCCACCAGTGATCCCCCGACAAATCCTAACTATGGCTACACCTTC; CDR3: CATSDPPTNPNYGYTF; V: TRBV24-1; J: TRBJ1-2; D: NA; size: few
DNA: TGTGCCAGCAGCTTAGGGGGACACCGCAATCAGCCCCAGCATTTT; CDR3: CASSLGGHRNQPQHF; V: TRBV7-6; J: TRBJ1-5; D: NA; size: NA
DNA: TGCGCCAGCAGTTACACAGGGGGCACCTACAATGAGCAGTACTTC; CDR3: CASSYTGGTYNEQYF; V: TRBV4-3; J: TRBJ2-5; D: TRBD1; size: NA
DNA: TGCGCCAGCAGCCACCCAGAGACAGGGGAGAACACTGAAGCTTTCTTT; CDR3: CASSHPETGENTEAFF; V: TRBV4-1; J: TRBJ1-1; D: TRBD1; size: NA
DNA: TGCAGCGTTGAGGGAATGTTCGTCTATGGCTACACCTTC; CDR3: CSVEGMFVYGYTF; V: TRBV29-1; J: TRBJ1-2; D: NA; size: few
DNA: TGTGCCAGCAGCGAGACAGGGGAGCTGTTTTTT; CDR3: CASSETGELFF; V: TRBV7-9; J: TRBJ2-2; D: NA; size: NA
DNA: TGTGCCAGCAGTTACTCGAACGGGGCAGGAGAGACCCAGTACTTC; CDR3: CASSYSNGAGETQYF; V: TRBV6-5; J: TRBJ2-5; D: NA; size: NA
DNA: TGTGCCACCGACGATGTCCACGGGGGAGAGACCCAGTACTTC; CDR3: CATDDVHGGETQYF; V: TRBV6-2/TRBV6-3; J: TRBJ2-5; D: NA; size: few
DNA: TGCAGTGCTAGAGATCAACAGAGCACAGATACGCAGTATTTT; CDR3: CSARDQQSTDTQYF; V: TRBV20-1; J: TRBJ2-3; D: NA; size: NA
DNA: TGTGCCAGCAGCTTAGGTTTGACATCTACCTACGAGCAGTACTTC; CDR3: CASSLGLTSTYEQYF; V: TRBV7-9; J: TRBJ2-7; D: NA; size: NA
DNA: TGTGCCAGCACCGGGAGGGACACCGGGGAGCTGTTTTTT; CDR3: CASTGRDTGELFF; V: TRBV6-6; J: TRBJ2-2; D: TRBD2; size: few
DNA: TGTGCCAGCACAGAAACCGGGACTAGCCGATACGAGCAGTACTTC; CDR3: CASTETGTSRYEQYF; V: TRBV6-2/TRBV6-3; J: TRBJ2-7; D: TRBD2; size: many
DNA: TGTGCCGGCAGTTTAAGACAGGGGTCCTACAATGAGCAGTACTTC; CDR3: CAGSLRQGSYNEQYF; V: TRBV27; J: TRBJ2-7; D: TRBD1; size: NA
DNA: TGTGCCAGCAGCCTCACGAAGCTGGACAGTGTAATGAATACGCAGTATTTT; CDR3: CASSLTKLDSVMNTQYF; V: TRBV6-1; J: TRBJ2-3; D: NA; size: NA
DNA: TGTGCCAGCAGCCTCTTTCCTACAGGGATCAATTCTGGGGCCAACGTCCTGACTTTC; CDR3: CASSLFPTGINSGANVLTF; V: TRBV3-1; J: TRBJ2-6; D: NA; size: NA
DNA: TGTGCCACCAGCATCGTCCTGAAGTCAGATACGCAGTATTTT; CDR3: CATSIVLKSDTQYF; V: TRBV15; J: TRBJ2-3; D: NA; size: once
DNA: TGCAGTGCTAGAGTGCGGGACAGGAGCTACACTGAAGCTTTCTTT; CDR3: CSARVRDRSYTEAFF; V: TRBV20-1; J: TRBJ1-1; D: TRBD1; size: NA
DNA: TGTGCCAGCAGTTTAGGGGCTAGCTTACTAAGGGATACGCAGTATTTT; CDR3: CASSLGASLLRDTQYF; V: TRBV12-3/TRBV12-4; J: TRBJ2-3; D: NA; size: NA
DNA: TGTGCCAGCAGGCGAGGCCAGGGTGGCAATCAGCCCCAGCATTTT; CDR3: CASRRGQGGNQPQHF; V: TRBV6-1; J: TRBJ1-5; D: NA; size: NA